The following is a T cell receptor beta chain sequence with its context. This clonotype was detected only a few times. Which antigen it targets is not known. Qualities for individual bases were not recorded, and no much larger clone is one base off. The study was a case-control design nested within a healthcare worker cohort in London, UK, with weekly nasopharyngeal swab PCR tests and blood sampling. Healthcare workers were enrolled in the week of the UK lockdown, from 23 to 31 March 2020, and were followed every week for up to about 16 weeks. The entry originates in a study of early T cells in non-severe SARS-CoV-2 infection (dated by TCRdb to the early 2020s). Background on the whole study: Because TCR sequencing relied on bulk RNA taken from unsorted whole blood, pairing of alpha and beta chains was not possible.

Library preparation employed 5' RACE. TCRdb names NextSeq 500 as the instrument used. To correct for sequencing error and PCR bias, the TCR library protocol tagged individual cDNA molecules with unique molecular identifiers. Both TCR alpha and beta chains were sequenced, and tight co-correlation was observed between alpha and beta sequence abundances in each sample. The published analysis was carried out like this. Decombinator V4 was used to annotate TCR sequences for V gene, J gene and CDR3. Expanded TCRs were defined as changing significantly between any two time points under a Poisson model with p below 0.0001. TCR abundances were normalised to the total number of TCRs sequenced per sample and were expressed as counts per million. TRAV1-2 paired with TRAJ12, TRAJ20 or TRAJ33 defined MAIT TCRs, while TRAV10 paired with TRAJ18 defined iNKT TCRs. VDJdb, accessed 1 November 2021, was searched for CMV, EBV and SARS-CoV-2 annotated TCRs, excluding TCRs annotated for multiple antigens. TCRdb trimmed the raw reads at Q25, called clones with MiXCR and kept productive beta chains. Each CDR3 protein gets just one entry, which takes the most common genes and DNA from the rows behind it. These V and J calls originate from TCRdb's pipeline instead of the authors' own analysis. In this sample the table shows fewer than 70,000 distinct CDR3 sequences, approximately 4.6% of which occur a single time. The ten largest clones take up approximately 3.7% of the sample.

On the study overall, not on this receptor specifically: VDJdb matching was skewed toward anti-spike CD8 responses and likely underestimated virus-specific expansions by missing private and CD4 specificities.

Via the germline V gene (reference sequence), CDR1 is LNHDA and CDR2 SQIVND. V trim: 6 bases; J trim: 4 bases; unmatched bases: 7. From the cysteine through the phenylalanine, the CDR3 covers 14 amino acids. Only CDR3 DNA is held: 42 bases, read in frame from base 1. This receptor was identified in an adult who was a healthcare worker with PCR-confirmed SARS-CoV-2 infection or an uninfected control (not recorded which). The donor label of this sample is uncertain. Sample: whole blood, taken at baseline. This chain joins TRBV19 to TRBJ1-2, and TRBD1 aligns with 8 junction nucleotides. The sequenced DNA is TGTGCCAGTAGGGACAGGGCCTTTTTCTATGGCTACACCTTC. Protein translation: CASRDRAFFYGYTF.